This T cell receptor beta chain was recovered during a study of beta chain features in type 1 diabetes. Study-wide points: People with Type 1 diabetes carried modestly yet significantly shorter TCRB CDR3s in all four CD4+ subsets.

Stem cell-like memory, regulatory, central memory and naive CD4+ cells were sorted via CD45RO/CCR7/CD25/CD127/CD95/CD27. The CDR3 length is 13 residues. V gave up 7 bases and J gave up 6 bases; unmatched junction bases: 2. Germline V CDR1 and CDR2: SNHLY, FYNNEI. This clone came up a few times. Its antigen is currently unknown. The study reverse transcribed the entire isolated RNA, so it sequenced expressed TCRB transcripts. Reads from naive, central memory and regulatory T cell samples averaged about 3.3 million. Data came from immunoSEQ multiplex PCR; TCRdb stores just in-frame clones and leaves some out. The sample contains some 160,000 clones, approximately 8.8% of which appear only once.

This clonotype was sampled from a woman in her twenties or thirties with type 1 diabetes. The chain employs TRBV2 and TRBJ2-1, with 11 bases identical to TRBD2. Sequences were obtained from central memory CD4+ T cells from blood. CDR3 amino acids: CASTGLAGNEQFF. DNA of the CDR3: TGTGCCAGCACCGGACTAGCGGGCAATGAGCAGTTCTTC.